A selection of T cell receptor beta chains follows, all from one sample in a study of blood T cell repertoires in COVID-19. Libraries were prepared by immunoSEQ multiplex PCR; TCRdb keeps only in-frame clonotypes and omits some of them. Among a few hundred thousand clones listed, around 81% were seen once. The sample was PBMCs or T cells enriched from blood (not recorded which). These receptors all stem from a woman aged 40 to 49 with acute COVID-19. CDR3s leave out the opening cysteine and the closing phenylalanine or tryptophan. The order of the fields is CDR3 protein, clone size, V gene. The size of a clone is reported for some rows only, either as once, few or many, or as a class for expanded clones.

CDR3aa: ATWTGGNYGYT; abundance: .; v_gene: TRBV19
CDR3aa: ASSRDGLSNQPQH; abundance: .; v_gene: TRBV28
CDR3aa: SAHKETQY; abundance: .; v_gene: TRBV20-1
CDR3aa: SVEDPSGGSNEQF; abundance: .; v_gene: TRBV29-1
CDR3aa: ASSPGTGTEAF; abundance: .; v_gene: TRBV18
CDR3aa: ASTPGAANTGELF; abundance: .; v_gene: TRBV19
CDR3aa: ASSLEQGARNSPLH; abundance: once; v_gene: TRBV7-2
CDR3aa: SASPGEDEQF; abundance: .; v_gene: TRBV20-1
CDR3aa: ASSRDWSALNTEAF; abundance: .; v_gene: TRBV5-1
CDR3aa: ASSYSYIQTQY; abundance: .; v_gene: TRBV6-5
CDR3aa: ASSVQGGNLT; abundance: .; v_gene: TRBV10-1